What follows are 18 T cell receptor beta chains derived from one specimen sequenced in a study of cytomegalovirus exposure and HLA in healthy donors. Use of 60 Vbeta and 13 Jbeta primers characterized the PCR. Libraries were prepared by immunoSEQ multiplex PCR; TCRdb keeps only in-frame clonotypes and omits some of them. The profile covers about 170,000 clones, with around four fifths appearing a single time and under 2% taken by the ten largest. Sequencing input: PBMCs. These receptors originate from a young woman in good health and CMV-seronegative.

The rearrangement joins TRBV7-6 to TRBJ2-7; 11 bases map to TRBD1. Germline CDR1 is SGHVS and CDR2 is FNYEAQ. V was pared by 5 bases and J by 6 bases, with 3 bases of the junction left unmatched. The CDR3 contains 13 residues. CDR3 amino acids: CASSPGTGGEQYF. For the CDR3, the DNA is TGTGCCAGCAGCCCCGGGACAGGGGGCGAGCAGTACTTC.

The count of this clone is one. The rearrangement joins TRBV4-1 to TRBJ2-1, with 7 bases fitting TRBD2. V shed 0 bases, J shed 9 bases, and the junction held 14 bases outside the gene matches. CDR3 length equals 17 residues. Per germline, CDR1 MGHRA and CDR2 YSYEKL. This CDR3 is CASSQDAGLGGWGEQFF. The CDR3 coding sequence is TGCGCCAGCAGCCAAGACGCTGGACTAGGAGGGTGGGGTGAGCAGTTCTTC.

The V gene is TRBV2, the J gene TRBJ2-3, with 9 bases that match TRBD1. Trimming removed 4 bases from V and 3 bases from J; junction bases left unmatched: 2. Germline assignment: CDR1 SNHLY and CDR2 FYNNEI. This CDR3 region has 14 residues. The CDR3 here is CASSVDRGTDTQYF. CDR3 DNA: TGTGCCAGCAGTGTGGACAGGGGAACAGATACGCAGTATTTT.

A few counts support this clone. The V and J genes are TRBV25-1 and TRBJ1-1; D remains ambiguous. Trimming removed 1 base at V and 3 bases at J, with 12 bases between. The CDR3 sequence is 15 residues long. Germline V gene sequence: CDR1 MGHDK, CDR2 SYGVNS. The CDR3 coding sequence is TGTGCCAGCAGTGAATTCCTCCTCCCTCACACTGAAGCTTTCTTT. Amino acids: CASSEFLLPHTEAFF.

The V call is TRBV5-1, the J call TRBJ1-4; 8 bases align to TRBD1. This CDR3 is 15 amino acids long. V dropped 2 bases and J dropped 7; count of bases not matched to a gene: 7. Germline CDR1 SGHRS, CDR2 YFSETQ. CDR3 nucleotide sequence: TGCGCCAGCAGCTTAGAGACAGGGGTCGTTGAAAAACTGTTTTTT. The encoded protein is CASSLETGVVEKLFF.

The V and J genes are TRBV7-9 and TRBJ1-2; perhaps TRBD1 as D (6 bases). The germline V and J ends were trimmed by 7 bases and 3 bases, with 21 bases remaining between them. Germline loops: CDR1 SEHNR, CDR2 FQNEAQ (reference sequence). The CDR3 consists of 16 residues. This CDR3 is CASTRQAGGQDYGYTF. CDR3 DNA: TGTGCCAGCACCCGACAGGCCGGGGGGCAGGACTATGGCTACACCTTC. The full variable domain, with the rest looked up from reference TRBV7-9 and TRBJ1-2, is DTGVSQNPRHKITKRGQNVTFRCDPISEHNRLYWYRQTLGQGPEFLTYFQNEAQLEKSRLLSDRFSAERPKGSFSTLEIQRTEQGDSAMYLCASTRQAGGQDYGYTFGSGTRLTVV.

The V call is TRBV20-1, the J call TRBJ1-2; D remains ambiguous. V was pared by 4 bases and J by 8 bases, with 11 bases between. Germline values: CDR1 DFQATT, CDR2 SNEGSKA (reference sequence). The CDR3 length is 11 residues. The CDR3 reads CSATDIRGYTF. CDR3 DNA: TGCAGTGCTACTGACATTCGGGGCTACACCTTC.

In DNA form, the CDR3 reads TGTGCCAGCAGCTTAGACAGGGGGCCTGGAAACACCATATATTTT. Protein sequence: CASSLDRGPGNTIYF. The J gene is TRBJ1-3, the V gene TRBV7-6; 9 positions agree with TRBD1. Germline CDR1 reads SGHVS; CDR2 reads FNYEAQ. The CDR3 is 15 residues long. V lost 1 base, J lost 2 bases, and 0 bases stayed unmatched.

The V call is TRBV19, the J call TRBJ2-2; 9 bases match TRBD1. Germline CDR1 reads LNHDA; CDR2 reads SQIVND (reference sequence). This CDR3 has 16 amino acids. The J segment lost 5 bases and the V segment lost 6 bases, leaving 10 bases of the junction unmatched. The CDR3 DNA reads as TGTGCCAGTAGGAGACCGGGACAGGGTACTACCGGGGAGCTGTTTTTT. Residues: CASRRPGQGTTGELFF.

This chain links TRBV5-8 with TRBJ1-5; weak D call: TRBD1 (5 bases). The CDR3 spans 14 residues. V lost 6 bases to trimming and J lost 4 bases, with 14 bases between them. CDR1 is SGHTS and CDR2 is YDEGEE in the germline V gene. This CDR3 reads CASTIGVSNQPQHF. The DNA of the CDR3 is TGTGCCAGCACCATAGGGGTGTCAAATCAGCCCCAGCATTTT. Filled out from reference TRBV5-8 and TRBJ1-5, the complete variable domain reads EAGVTQSPTHLIKTRGQQATLRCSPISGHTSVYWYQQALGLGLQFLLWYDEGEERNRGNFPPRFSGRQFPNYSSELNVNALELEDSALYLCASTIGVSNQPQHFGDGTRLSIL.

Only a few counts were recorded for this clone. The genes are TRBV29-1 and TRBJ1-1; 8 positions match TRBD1. The CDR3 is made up of 16 amino acids. Germline CDR1 is SQVTM and CDR2 is ANQGSEA. The junction had 10 bases not matched to a gene; V was cut back by 1 base and J by 3 bases. CDR3 nucleotides: TGCAGCGTTGAAGTGCTCAGGGGGCTCGCGTACACTGAAGCTTTCTTT. Amino acid sequence: CSVEVLRGLAYTEAFF.

The chain employs TRBV7-9 and TRBJ2-2; D possibly corresponds to TRBD2 (5 bases). Trimming took off 3 bases at V and 3 bases at J, with 5 bases between the two ends. The CDR3 is 13 residues long. The V gene's germline CDR1 is SEHNR and CDR2 FQNEAQ (reference sequence). In DNA, the CDR3 is TGTGCCAGCAGCTTGGACTACACCGGGGAGCTGTTTTTT. Translating gives CASSLDYTGELFF.

The chain recombines TRBV28 with TRBJ1-2, with TRBD1 matching 11 bases. V lost 4 bases to trimming and J lost 7 bases; unmatched junction nucleotides: 5. The CDR3 spans 14 residues. Germline-derived CDR1 and CDR2 are MDHEN and SYDVKM. The CDR3 DNA follows: TGTGCCAGCAGTTATGGGACAGGGGGGCCTGGCTACACCTTC. Its translation is CASSYGTGGPGYTF.

This clone was seen just once. CDR3 residues: CASSPPGQSWGYTF. DNA of the CDR3: TGTGCCAGCAGCCCCCCGGGACAGTCTTGGGGCTACACCTTC. The rearrangement links TRBV7-9 to TRBJ1-2, with 7 bases identical to TRBD1. The CDR3 sequence is 14 residues long. The V and J ends lost 5 bases and 8 bases, in that order; junction bases with no gene match: 11. Germline-derived CDR1 and CDR2 are SEHNR and FQNEAQ (reference sequence). The variable domain in full, with the rest retrieved from reference TRBV7-9 and TRBJ1-2, is DTGVSQNPRHKITKRGQNVTFRCDPISEHNRLYWYRQTLGQGPEFLTYFQNEAQLEKSRLLSDRFSAERPKGSFSTLEIQRTEQGDSAMYLCASSPPGQSWGYTFGSGTRLTVV.

The rearrangement uses TRBV7-3 and TRBJ2-1; D is possibly TRBD1 (6 bases). This CDR3 region has 16 residues. Between the trimmed V and J ends, which lost 5 bases and 4 bases, there was a span of 18 bases. CDR1 and CDR2 (germline): SGHTA, FQGTGA. CDR3 protein: CASSPTGHSTYNEQFF. CDR3 nucleotides: TGTGCCAGCAGCCCCACGGGACACAGTACATACAATGAGCAGTTCTTC. The whole variable domain, remainder taken from reference TRBV7-3 and TRBJ2-1, is GAGVSQTPSNKVTEKGKYVELRCDPISGHTALYWYRQSLGQGPEFLIYFQGTGAADDSGLPNDRFFAVRPEGSVSTLKIQRTERGDSAVYLCASSPTGHSTYNEQFFGPGTRLTVL.

The chain carries TRBV19 and TRBJ2-1; D is perhaps TRBD1 (5 bases). The germline V gene has CDR1 LNHDA and CDR2 SQIVND (reference sequence). The V end was cut by 4 bases, the J end by 9 bases, with 7 bases between. There are 11 residues in the CDR3. The CDR3: CASSRGREQFF. Written as DNA, the CDR3 is TGTGCCAGTAGTAGGGGCCGTGAGCAGTTCTTC.

The CDR3 DNA sequence: TGTGCCAGCAGCCGGGTTCTCGGGAGCGGGGGGGCGGATACGCAGTATTTT. Encoded protein: CASSRVLGSGGADTQYF. This chain uses TRBV7-8 with TRBJ2-3; TRBD2 matches at 10 bases. J was trimmed by 6 bases and V by 5 bases; bases with no gene match: 14. Germline assignment: CDR1 SGHVS and CDR2 FQNEAQ. This CDR3 has 17 residues.

The rearrangement uses TRBV19 and TRBJ1-2, with 7 bases lining up with TRBD1. The germline gives CDR1 LNHDA, CDR2 SQIVND (reference sequence). The CDR3 has 19 residues. V lost 3 bases to trimming and J lost 3 bases; unmatched junction nucleotides: 19. CDR3 loop: CASSMTPGTRQGFHYGYTF. CDR3 nucleotide sequence: TGTGCCAGTAGTATGACACCGGGGACCCGACAGGGATTTCACTATGGCTACACCTTC. Full variable domain (missing parts from reference TRBV19 and TRBJ1-2): DGGITQSPKYLFRKEGQNVTLSCEQNLNHDAMYWYRQDPGQGLRLIYYSQIVNDFQKGDIAEGYSVSREKKESFPLTVTSAQKNPTAFYLCASSMTPGTRQGFHYGYTFGSGTRLTVV.